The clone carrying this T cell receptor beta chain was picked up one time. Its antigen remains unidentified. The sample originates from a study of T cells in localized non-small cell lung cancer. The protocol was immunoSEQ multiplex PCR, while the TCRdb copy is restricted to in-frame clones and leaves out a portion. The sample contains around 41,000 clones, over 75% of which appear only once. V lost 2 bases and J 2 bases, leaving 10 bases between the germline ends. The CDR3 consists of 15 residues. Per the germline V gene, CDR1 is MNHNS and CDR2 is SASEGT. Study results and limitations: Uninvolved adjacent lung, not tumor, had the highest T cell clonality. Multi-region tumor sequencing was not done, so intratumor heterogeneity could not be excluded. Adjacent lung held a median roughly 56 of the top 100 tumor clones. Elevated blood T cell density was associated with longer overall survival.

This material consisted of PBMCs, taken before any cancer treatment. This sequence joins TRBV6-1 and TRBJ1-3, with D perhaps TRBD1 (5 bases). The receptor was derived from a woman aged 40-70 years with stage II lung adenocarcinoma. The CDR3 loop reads CASSEQGAAGNTIYF. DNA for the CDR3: TGTGCCAGCAGTGAACAGGGAGCTGCTGGAAACACCATATATTTT.